This note documents a single T cell receptor beta chain sequence. Its specificity is not known. Unmatched junction bases numbered 11, after V lost 5 bases and J lost 5 bases. Germline V CDR1 and CDR2: MDHEN, SYDVKM. This CDR3 has 17 residues. This specimen belongs to a study of shared clonotypes between healthy human individuals. The study's findings and limits: The expectation was that sequencing depth would affect clonotype sharing among donors. The researchers took only blood, and tissue repertoires probably look different.

Per the original methods: ImmunoSEQ output held junction-only sequences without quality scores, so filtering differed. Measured with immunoSEQ multiplex PCR; TCRdb has only the in-frame clones, and not every one. V, J and clone size derive from that table, while D and trimming were established from the DNA sequence. The data hold 2 million to 2.5 million clones, with 80% to 95% observed a single time. The sequencing input was naive CD4+ T cells from PBMCs. Documented subset: CD45RA+ positively selected. This TCR was sampled from a man aged 18 to 29 in good health. Some clones in this sample may be carry-over from other donors' samples. This chain connects TRBV28 to TRBJ2-2; 10 bases line up with TRBD1. The CDR3 bases are TGTGCCAGCAGTCTGGGACAGGGGAGGTCCGGGACCGGGGAGCTGTTTTTT. This encodes CASSLGQGRSGTGELFF.